The following is a T cell receptor beta chain sequence with its context. The repertoire was sequenced with immunoSEQ multiplex PCR; TCRdb's copy has only in-frame clones and lacks some. The sample includes approximately 200,000 clones, 86% of them seen just once. This entry comes from a study of blood T cell repertoires in COVID-19. Study details: Samples of COVID-19 (acute and convalescent) were obtained from the United States, Italy and Spain. T cells, B-cell-depleted T cells, or PBMCs provided the cDNA or gDNA that served as material.

Clinical histories supplied by participants themselves formed the basis of cohort assignment. This CDR3 region has 15 residues. The J segment lost 6 bases and the V segment lost 2 bases, leaving 8 bases of the junction unmatched. Germline CDR1 and CDR2: MGHRA and YSYEKL. The chain couples TRBV4-1 to TRBJ2-3; 7 bases are shared with TRBD2. Sequencing used PBMCs or T cells enriched from blood (not recorded which). This TCR was recovered from a woman between 25 and 40 years old who had recovered from COVID-19. CDR3 DNA: TGCGCCAGCAGCCAAACGGAGCGGGAAGGTGATACGCAGTATTTT. This encodes CASSQTEREGDTQYF.